This is a list of T cell receptor beta chains from one sample in a study of blood T cell repertoires in COVID-19. The assay was immunoSEQ multiplex PCR, and TCRdb's table has in-frame clones only and misses some. The sample consists of under 250,000 clones, 70% to 90% of them appearing once. The sequencing sample was made of peripheral blood. The receptors here all came from a man aged 80 or over with acute or convalescent COVID-19. Each CDR3 is given with its conserved first and last residue. The D gene is left open where the match is weak. A row's size may be missing; if present it is once, few, many or a size class.

d_call clone_size j_call v_call cdr3_nt cdr3_aa
TRBD2 NA TRBJ2-3 TRBV29-1 TGCAGCGGCGGGAGGGGGGAAACAGATACGCAGTATTTT CSGGRGETDTQYF
TRBD2 once TRBJ2-1 TRBV7-3 TGTGCCAGCAGCACGAGCGGGGGGAGTCACAATGAGCAGTTCTTC CASSTSGGSHNEQFF
NA NA TRBJ2-1 TRBV7-3 TGTGCCAGCAGCCCCGACAACTACAATGAGCAGTTCTTC CASSPDNYNEQFF
NA NA TRBJ2-1 TRBV7-3 TGTGCCAGCAGCTTCGCGAGCGGAGCCTACAATGAGCAGTTCTTC CASSFASGAYNEQFF
TRBD1 NA TRBJ2-1 TRBV23-1 TGCGCCAGCAGTCATTCCGGACAGGTTGCTGCCAATGAGCAGTTCTTC CASSHSGQVAANEQFF
TRBD2 few TRBJ2-5 TRBV19 TGTGCCAGTAGCATCCAGCGGGGTGGGAGCCAAGAGACCCAGTACTTC CASSIQRGGSQETQYF
TRBD2 NA TRBJ2-5 TRBV2 TGTGCCAGCAGACGAGGTGCGGGGGGAAATGCGGAGACCCAGTACTTC CASRRGAGGNAETQYF
NA NA TRBJ1-2 TRBV3-1/TRBV3-2 TGTGCCAGCAGCCAAGATCTTTCGGACTATGGCTACACCTTC CASSQDLSDYGYTF
NA NA TRBJ1-1 TRBV14 TGTGCCAGCAGCCCAATATGGGGGAGGGCAGCGAACACTGAAGCTTTCTTT CASSPIWGRAANTEAFF
TRBD1 NA TRBJ2-5 TRBV3-1/TRBV3-2 TGTGCCAGCAGCCAACGGGCGACAGGGGGAGAGACCCAGTACTTC CASSQRATGGETQYF